These 10 T cell receptor beta chains came from one sample sequenced in a study of PD-L1 blockade in urothelial cancer. Clones were read by immunoSEQ multiplex PCR, and TCRdb kept only the in-frame ones, dropping some. This sample has 40,000 to 55,000 clones, with approximately 90% found just once. Time point indicated: pretreatment peripheral blood. Sample: PBMCs, taken around atezolizumab (anti-PD-L1) treatment. The source is a donor aged 40 or older with urothelial cancer.

The rearrangement joins TRBV6-1 to TRBJ1-1; 7 bases are a match to TRBD1. The CDR3 consists of 15 residues. V shed 3 bases and J 4 bases; nucleotides not matched to a gene: 8. Germline V gives CDR1 MNHNS, CDR2 SASEGT. The CDR3 loop is CASSDTGAWRTEAFF. The CDR3 DNA follows: TGTGCCAGCAGTGACACAGGGGCCTGGCGCACTGAAGCTTTCTTT.

V usage is TRBV5-5 and J usage is TRBJ2-7, with 13 bases lining up with TRBD2. The CDR3 runs 15 residues. Germline CDR1 is SGHKS and CDR2 is YYEKEE (reference sequence). V lost 4 bases and J lost 4; bases outside the gene matches: 5. CDR3 nucleotides: TGTGCCAGCAGCCACATGACTAGCGGGAGGTACGAGCAGTACTTC. Translation: CASSHMTSGRYEQYF.

V and J are TRBV9 and TRBJ1-5, with unresolved D. The V gene's germline CDR1 is SGDLS and CDR2 YYNGEE. This CDR3 has 11 residues. Trimming stripped 0 bases from V and 7 bases from J, with 2 bases between. CDR3 in amino acids: CASSVAQPQHF. CDR3 in DNA: TGTGCCAGCAGCGTAGCGCAGCCCCAGCATTTT. The full variable domain, in which reference TRBV9 and TRBJ1-5 provide the parts outside the CDR3, is DSGVTQTPKHLITATGQRVTLRCSPRSGDLSVYWYQQSLDQGLQFLIQYYNGEERAKGNILERFSAQQFPDLHSELNLSSLELGDSALYFCASSVAQPQHFGDGTRLSIL.

The chain carries TRBV7-2 and TRBJ2-3; the D is unclear. Per germline, CDR1 SGHTA and CDR2 FQGNSA. The CDR3 has 12 residues. Trimming removed 4 bases from V and 6 bases from J, with 8 bases in between. The CDR3 nucleotides read TGTGCCAGCAGCTACCTCCGGGATACGCAGTATTTT. Translation gives CASSYLRDTQYF.

The rearrangement links TRBV4-1 to TRBJ1-6, with 9 bases that match TRBD1. The germline V gene encodes CDR1 MGHRA and CDR2 YSYEKL. V dropped 3 bases and J dropped 9; count of bases not matched to a gene: 6. This CDR3 is built from 15 residues. The CDR3 DNA reads TGCGCCAGCAGCCATGGGGACAGGGACGGTTCACCCCTCCACTTT. Translating it yields CASSHGDRDGSPLHF.

Here the CDR3 DNA reads TGTGCCACAGCGGTGGTACCACAAGAGACCCAGTACTTC. Amino acids: CATAVVPQETQYF. The V call is TRBV25-1, the J call TRBJ2-5; D is possibly TRBD2 (5 bases). Trimming left V 10 bases short and J 2 bases short, with 14 bases between. Germline V gene lookup returns CDR1 MGHDK and CDR2 SYGVNS. The CDR3 runs to 13 residues.

The chain combines TRBV5-8 with TRBJ1-1; TRBD1 matches at 10 bases. The CDR3 loop spans 17 amino acids. CDR1 and CDR2 (germline): SGHTS, YDEGEE. V was clipped by 1 base and J by 4 bases; unmatched bases: 10. DNA of the CDR3: TGTGCCAGCAGCTTGTCTCCCGGGACAGGGGTTGTCACTGAAGCTTTCTTT. As protein: CASSLSPGTGVVTEAFF.

In nucleotides, the CDR3 is TGTGCCAGTAGTATTTATGGAAACACCATATATTTT. Its translation: CASSIYGNTIYF. The genes are TRBV19 and TRBJ1-3; D is uncertain. CDR1 LNHDA and CDR2 SQIVND come from the germline V gene (reference sequence). The CDR3 spans 12 residues. V lost 3 bases to trimming and J lost 3 bases, with 3 bases between them.

The chain carries TRBV4-1 and TRBJ1-5, with 7 nucleotides matching TRBD1. V lost 7 bases, J lost 1 base, and 7 bases stayed unmatched. Looked up from germline, CDR1 is MGHRA and CDR2 is YSYEKL. There are 15 residues in the CDR3. CDR3 sequence reads: CASTRQGLSNQPQHF. CDR3 nucleotide sequence: TGCGCCAGCACGCGACAGGGATTGAGCAATCAGCCCCAGCATTTT.

The chain combines TRBV7-2 with TRBJ1-2; D gene uncertain. Germline V gene lookup returns CDR1 SGHTA and CDR2 FQGNSA. V was clipped by 5 bases and J by 5 bases, with 18 bases between them. This CDR3 has 15 amino acids. CDR3 DNA: TGTGCCAGCAGCCCTCGACCCCACGGGGATTATGGCTACACCTTC. Protein sequence: CASSPRPHGDYGYTF. The variable domain in full, with the rest retrieved from reference TRBV7-2 and TRBJ1-2, is GAGVSQSPSNKVTEKGKDVELRCDPISGHTALYWYRQSLGQGLEFLIYFQGNSAPDKSGLPSDRFSAERTGGSVSTLTIQRTQQEDSAVYLCASSPRPHGDYGYTFGSGTRLTVV.